This TCR beta chain was observed in a study of cytotoxic CD8 clonotypes in ibrutinib-treated CLL. The CDR3 totals 11 residues. Per germline, CDR1 DFQATT and CDR2 SNEGSKA (reference sequence). V was clipped by 5 bases and J by 8 bases, with 7 bases between them. Sequencing used immunoSEQ multiplex PCR; TCRdb keeps in-frame clones, though not all of them. The sample includes some 28,000 clones, approximately 62% of them seen just once. This specimen was PBMCs, taken before ibrutinib treatment. V usage is TRBV20-1 and J usage is TRBJ1-6; D gene unclear. The sequence was obtained from a human donor with chronic lymphocytic leukemia. The CDR3 is CSASLDSPLHF. The CDR3, as DNA: TGCAGTGCTTCCTTGGATTCACCCCTCCACTTT.